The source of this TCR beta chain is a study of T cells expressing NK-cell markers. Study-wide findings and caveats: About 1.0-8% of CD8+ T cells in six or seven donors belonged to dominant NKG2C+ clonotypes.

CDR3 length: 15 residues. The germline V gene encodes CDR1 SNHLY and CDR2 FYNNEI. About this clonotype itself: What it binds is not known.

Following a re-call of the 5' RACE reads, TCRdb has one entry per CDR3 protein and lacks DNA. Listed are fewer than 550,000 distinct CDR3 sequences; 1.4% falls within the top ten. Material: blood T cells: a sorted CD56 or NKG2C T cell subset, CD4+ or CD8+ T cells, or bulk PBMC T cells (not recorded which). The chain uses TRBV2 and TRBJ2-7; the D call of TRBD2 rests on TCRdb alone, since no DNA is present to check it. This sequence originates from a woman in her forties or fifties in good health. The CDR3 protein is CASKRLAGARQEQYF.